The 14 T cell receptor beta chains in this list originate from one sample, sequenced in a study of blood T cells in healthy people across ages. Combining a sample-barcoded 5' primer with a J-beta primer mix, a second PCR ran for 7 to 11 cycles. TCRdb reprocessed the 5' RACE reads with MiXCR, giving one entry per CDR3 protein. The top ten hold about 22% of the sample, which has fewer than 700,000 distinct CDR3 sequences, under 55% seen once. The sequenced sample was blood. Every receptor here comes from a man at least 80 years old in good health.

This clonotype was counted a single time. It may be a read error: a sequence one base away is much more abundant. The V and J genes are TRBV4-1 and TRBJ2-3; D uncertain. CDR1 is MGHRA and CDR2 is YSYEKL in the germline V gene. CDR3 length equals 13 residues. In DNA, the CDR3 is TGCGCCAGCGGCCAAAGGGCCACAGATACGCAGTATTTT. It encodes CASGQRATDTQYF.

The chain couples TRBV12-5 to TRBJ2-2; no firm D call. Germline values: CDR1 LGHNT, CDR2 FRNRAP. CDR3 length: 13 amino acids. V was clipped by 3 bases and J by 4 bases, with 6 bases between them. CDR3 protein: CASGFEFTGELFF. The CDR3 DNA reads as TGTGCTAGTGGTTTCGAGTTCACCGGGGAGCTGTTTTTT.

The rearrangement uses TRBV5-1 and TRBJ2-1; the D gene is possibly TRBD2 (6 bases). The DNA matches TRBJ2-7 better at its end, which makes the J call doubtful. The V gene's germline CDR1 is SGHRS and CDR2 YFSETQ. The CDR3 runs 15 residues. This chain's CDR3 is CASSQSGETYNEQYF. The CDR3 DNA sequence: TGCGCCAGCAGCCAATCGGGGGAAACCTACAATGAGCAGTACTTC.

The chain has TRBV20-1 and TRBJ1-1; D may be TRBD1 (5 bases). This CDR3 spans 14 amino acids. V was shortened by 6 bases and J by 1 base, with 15 bases between the two germline ends. The germline V gene encodes CDR1 DFQATT and CDR2 SNEGSKA (reference sequence). CDR3 sequence: CSAVRQGTNTEAFF. CDR3 coding DNA: TGCAGTGCCGTCAGGCAGGGTACGAACACTGAAGCTTTCTTT.

In this sample, this clonotype turned up many times. The chain combines TRBV10-3 with TRBJ2-5, with 8 positions matching TRBD2. The J segment lost 3 bases and the V segment lost 6 bases, leaving 3 bases of the junction unmatched. The CDR3 is 13 amino acids. Germline lookup yields CDR1 ENHRY and CDR2 SYGVKD. The CDR3 nucleotides read TGTGCCATCAGCGTAGCGGGGAAAGAGACCCAGTACTTC. Translation gives CAISVAGKETQYF.

A remark on this clonotype: The junction departs from germline at one end; a sequencing error may be responsible. V usage is TRBV7-7 and J usage is TRBJ2-1; 7 bases are shared with TRBD1. The CDR3 sequence is 13 residues long. Germline loops: CDR1 SSHAT, CDR2 FNYEAQ (reference sequence). As DNA, the CDR3 is TGTGCTAGCAGCCTCGGACAGGACAATGAGCAGTTCTTC. It specifies CASSLGQDNEQFF.

This clonotype has a count of ten or more. The chain recombines TRBV6-5 with TRBJ2-6; the D is unclear. CDR3 length: 16 amino acids. The germline V gene has CDR1 MNHEY and CDR2 SVGAGI. Trimming shortened V by 5 bases and J by 0 bases, and 11 bases separated the two germline ends. The chain's CDR3 is CASSRRRHSGANVLTF. The CDR3 DNA reads TGTGCCAGCAGTCGCCGCCGACACTCTGGGGCCAACGTCCTGACTTTC.

V gene TRBV2 combines with J gene TRBJ1-1; a weak D match, TRBD1 (5 bases). The CDR3 extends over 13 amino acids. Trimming left V 1 base short and J 6 bases short, with 9 bases between. CDR1 SNHLY and CDR2 FYNNEI come from the germline V gene. The CDR3 loop reads CASSEEGVAEAFF. CDR3 DNA: TGTGCCAGCAGTGAAGAAGGGGTGGCTGAAGCTTTCTTT. The whole variable domain, filled in from reference TRBV2 and TRBJ1-1, reads EPEVTQTPSHQVTQMGQEVILRCVPISNHLYFYWYRQILGQKVEFLVSFYNNEISEKSEIFDDQFSVERPDGSNFTLKIRSTKLEDSAMYFCASSEEGVAEAFFGQGTRLTVV.

This clonotype was seen only a few times. The rearrangement links TRBV25-1 to TRBJ2-1; 7 bases line up with TRBD2. TRBJ2-7 matches the DNA end more closely, so the J call is doubtful. This CDR3 has 16 residues. Germline-derived CDR1 and CDR2 are MGHDK and SYGVNS. CDR3 sequence: CASSSREVLSYNEQYF. Written as DNA, the CDR3 is TGTGCCAGCAGTTCCCGGGAGGTCCTCTCCTACAATGAGCAGTACTTC.

The chain uses TRBV7-2 and TRBJ2-7; TRBD1 aligns across 8 bases. J was trimmed by 2 bases and V by 3 bases; bases with no gene match: 12. The length of the CDR3 is 17 residues. CDR1 is SGHTA, CDR2 FQGNSA, per germline. The CDR3, as DNA: TGTGCCAGCAGCTTTCCTACGACAGGGGCGAGGGCCTACGAGCAGTACTTC. This translates into CASSFPTTGARAYEQYF.

The V and J genes are TRBV28 and TRBJ2-1; perhaps D is TRBD1 or TRBD2 (5 bases each). Per the germline V gene, CDR1 is MDHEN and CDR2 is SYDVKM. Trimming left V 3 bases short and J 7 bases short, with 19 bases between. The CDR3 extends over 16 amino acids. The CDR3: CASSFAPGLRSNEQFF. DNA of the CDR3: TGTGCCAGCAGTTTTGCCCCGGGGCTTAGAAGTAATGAGCAGTTCTTC.

This clonotype was counted between two and nine times. This rearrangement joins TRBV7-9 to TRBJ1-4, with TRBD1 identical over 10 bases. J lost 0 bases, V lost 5 bases, and 3 bases had no gene match. Germline V gene sequence: CDR1 SEHNR, CDR2 FQNEAQ (reference sequence). CDR3 length: 16 amino acids. CDR3 bases: TGTGCCAGCAGCAAGGACAGGGGGGCAACTAATGAAAAACTGTTTTTT. Translated, it gives CASSKDRGATNEKLFF.

CDR3 coding DNA: TGCAGTGCTTCGGACGGTCCAGATGAAAAACTGTTTTTT. As protein: CSASDGPDEKLFF. The rearrangement joins TRBV20-1 to TRBJ1-4; D ambiguous. This CDR3 is built from 13 residues. V was clipped by 5 bases and J by 6 bases, with 13 bases between them. Germline loops: CDR1 DFQATT, CDR2 SNEGSKA (reference sequence).

The chain uses TRBV4-3 and TRBJ2-3, with TRBD2 matching over 12 bases. The CDR3 covers 19 residues. V lost 0 bases, J lost 1 base, and 8 bases stayed unmatched. Germline V gives CDR1 LGHNA, CDR2 YSLEER. In nucleotides, the CDR3 is TGCGCCAGCAGCCAAGATTTCACTAGCGGGAGGCGACGCACAGATACGCAGTATTTT. Translation: CASSQDFTSGRRRTDTQYF.